This is a list of T cell receptor beta chains from one sample in a study of cytomegalovirus exposure and HLA in healthy donors. The method was immunoSEQ multiplex PCR; TCRdb's version includes in-frame clones alone and lacks a portion of them. The data hold 85,000 to 120,000 clones, with around three quarters observed a single time. The sample taken for sequencing was PBMCs. The receptors come from a boy younger than 18 in good health and CMV-seronegative. Each CDR3 is given with its conserved first and last residue. A D gene is named only where the DNA matches it firmly. Clone size is stated in some rows and not others, as once, few, many or a class when expanded.

d_call	v_call	clone_size	j_call	cdr3_aa	cdr3_nt
NA	TRBV9	few	TRBJ2-1	CASSDDRSSYNEQFF	TGTGCCAGCAGCGACGACAGGAGCTCCTACAATGAGCAGTTCTTC
TRBD1	TRBV25-1	few	TRBJ2-1	CASSTLGTGIYNEQFF	TGTGCCAGCAGTACCCTAGGGACAGGGATCTACAATGAGCAGTTCTTC
TRBD2	TRBV10-1	NA	TRBJ2-7	CASSASGTSYEQYF	TGCGCCAGCAGTGCTAGCGGGACCTCCTACGAGCAGTACTTC
TRBD2	TRBV2	NA	TRBJ2-1	CASRSNVGLVFDEQFF	TGTGCCAGCAGGTCTAACGTAGGACTAGTGTTCGATGAGCAGTTCTTC
NA	TRBV27	few	TRBJ2-1	CASSLKGRGVAYNEQFF	TGTGCCAGCAGTTTAAAAGGGAGGGGGGTTGCGTACAATGAGCAGTTCTTC
NA	TRBV4-1	once	TRBJ1-1	CASSQVSLADTEAFF	TGCGCCAGCAGCCAAGTTAGCCTGGCCGACACTGAAGCTTTCTTT
TRBD2	TRBV4-3	NA	TRBJ2-1	CASSQGTSGGYNEQFF	TGCGCCAGCAGCCAAGGAACTAGCGGGGGGTACAATGAGCAGTTCTTC
NA	TRBV30	NA	TRBJ2-1	CAWNRATYNEQFF	TGTGCCTGGAACAGGGCAACCTACAATGAGCAGTTCTTC
NA	TRBV5-6	NA	TRBJ2-7	CASSFRVLTYEQYF	TGTGCCAGCAGCTTCCGGGTCCTTACCTACGAGCAGTACTTC
NA	TRBV27	NA	TRBJ1-4	CASSSLSKTNEKLFF	TGTGCCAGCAGTTCCTTGAGTAAAACTAATGAAAAACTGTTTTTT
TRBD1	TRBV4-1	NA	TRBJ1-6	CASSQRPGTVGRSPLHF	TGCGCCAGCAGCCAACGTCCCGGGACAGTGGGTCGGTCACCCCTCCACTTT
NA	TRBV6-5	NA	TRBJ1-2	CASSYHPGGAGGYTF	TGTGCCAGCAGTTACCACCCGGGGGGCGCGGGGGGCTACACCTTC
TRBD1	TRBV28	NA	TRBJ1-1	CASSSKRAEGANTEAFF	TGTGCCAGCAGTTCTAAGCGGGCGGAGGGGGCGAACACTGAAGCTTTCTTT
NA	TRBV2	NA	TRBJ1-1	CASRSDMNTEAFF	TGTGCCAGCAGATCGGACATGAACACTGAAGCTTTCTTT
NA	TRBV5-1	NA	TRBJ2-2	CASSSGEWTGELFF	TGCGCCAGCAGCTCAGGGGAGTGGACCGGGGAGCTGTTTTTT
NA	TRBV6-6	NA	TRBJ1-6	CASSFVGRSLHF	TGTGCCAGCAGTTTTGTGGGCCGTTCCCTCCACTTT
NA	TRBV4-1	NA	TRBJ1-1	CASSPSPARQGLTEAFF	TGCGCCAGCAGTCCAAGCCCGGCGCGGCAGGGGTTGACTGAAGCTTTCTTT
NA	TRBV19	NA	TRBJ1-5	CASTMGTGGNQPQHF	TGTGCCAGTACCATGGGGACTGGGGGCAATCAGCCCCAGCATTTT
TRBD2	TRBV7-2	NA	TRBJ2-3	CASSRGGDTDTQYF	TGTGCCAGCAGCCGCGGGGGGGACACAGATACGCAGTATTTT
NA	TRBV20-1	NA	TRBJ1-2	CSARVSGGYTF	TGCAGTGCTAGAGTGAGCGGTGGCTACACCTTC
TRBD1	TRBV7-9	NA	TRBJ2-7	CATTGGSYEQYF	TGTGCCACAACAGGGGGCTCCTACGAGCAGTACTTC
NA	TRBV6-1	NA	TRBJ2-5	CASRTDGGTQYF	TGTGCCAGCAGAACGGACGGGGGGACCCAGTACTTC
TRBD2	TRBV7-6	NA	TRBJ2-7	CASSLARTSGSEQYF	TGTGCCAGCAGCTTAGCGCGGACTAGCGGGAGCGAGCAGTACTTC
NA	TRBV7-2	NA	TRBJ1-2	CASSFPGGYGYTF	TGTGCCAGCAGCTTCCCCGGAGGGTATGGCTACACCTTC
NA	TRBV11-2	NA	TRBJ2-5	CASSLVGRGIETQYF	TGTGCCAGCAGCTTAGTGGGTAGGGGAATCGAGACCCAGTACTTC
NA	TRBV30	NA	TRBJ2-3	CAWSVGDTQYF	TGTGCCTGGAGTGTCGGGGATACGCAGTATTTT
TRBD1	TRBV5-4	few	TRBJ1-1	CASSFGTGGVTEAFF	TGTGCCAGCAGCTTTGGGACAGGGGGCGTCACTGAAGCTTTCTTT
NA	TRBV10-3	NA	TRBJ1-1	CAITGGLNTEAFF	TGTGCCATCACGGGGGGGTTGAACACTGAAGCTTTCTTT
TRBD1	TRBV9	once	TRBJ2-5	CASSAYRGHRETQYF	TGTGCCAGCAGCGCGTACAGGGGGCATAGAGAGACCCAGTACTTC
NA	TRBV28	few	TRBJ2-6	CASSQRVSGANVLTF	TGTGCCAGCAGTCAACGGGTCTCTGGGGCCAACGTCCTGACTTTC
NA	TRBV7-3	few	TRBJ2-1	CASSYGGAPSYNEQFF	TGTGCCAGCAGTTACGGGGGTGCCCCCTCCTACAATGAGCAGTTCTTC
TRBD1	TRBV28	once	TRBJ1-4	CASRQGANEKLFF	TGTGCCAGCAGACAGGGGGCTAATGAAAAACTGTTTTTT
NA	TRBV5-1	NA	TRBJ2-5	CASSLAPGAGLDQETQYF	TGCGCCAGCAGCTTGGCCCCCGGGGCGGGACTTGACCAAGAGACCCAGTACTTC
NA	TRBV9	NA	TRBJ2-3	CASSVGEKGADTQYF	TGTGCCAGCAGCGTAGGTGAAAAAGGGGCAGATACGCAGTATTTT
NA	TRBV5-1	few	TRBJ2-1	CASSLTLAKSYNEQFF	TGCGCCAGCAGCTTGACCCTAGCGAAGTCCTACAATGAGCAGTTCTTC
TRBD1	TRBV7-9	few	TRBJ1-4	CASSPQGGENEKLFF	TGTGCCAGCAGCCCACAGGGGGGGGAAAATGAAAAACTGTTTTTT
NA	TRBV27	few	TRBJ1-1	CASSLGTRNTEAFF	TGTGCCAGCAGTTTGGGGACACGAAACACTGAAGCTTTCTTT
TRBD1	TRBV7-6	NA	TRBJ2-3	CASRRTGSTDTQYF	TGTGCCAGTCGGAGGACAGGGAGCACAGATACGCAGTATTTT
NA	TRBV6-1	NA	TRBJ1-2	CASSEYRFYGYTF	TGTGCCAGCAGTGAATACCGGTTCTATGGCTACACCTTC
NA	TRBV2	NA	TRBJ1-1	CASSEGGPTMNTEAFF	TGTGCCAGCAGTGAGGGGGGGCCAACTATGAACACTGAAGCTTTCTTT
TRBD2	TRBV5-1	NA	TRBJ2-7	CASSLAGGRVHEQYF	TGCGCCAGCAGCTTGGCCGGCGGGAGAGTCCACGAGCAGTACTTC
NA	TRBV7-3	NA	TRBJ2-6	CASSSGLTGANVLTF	TGTGCCAGCAGCTCGGGTCTAACTGGGGCCAACGTCCTGACTTTC
NA	TRBV7-3	NA	TRBJ2-7	CASSSRGSGPYEQYF	TGTGCCAGCAGCTCTAGGGGAAGTGGACCCTACGAGCAGTACTTC